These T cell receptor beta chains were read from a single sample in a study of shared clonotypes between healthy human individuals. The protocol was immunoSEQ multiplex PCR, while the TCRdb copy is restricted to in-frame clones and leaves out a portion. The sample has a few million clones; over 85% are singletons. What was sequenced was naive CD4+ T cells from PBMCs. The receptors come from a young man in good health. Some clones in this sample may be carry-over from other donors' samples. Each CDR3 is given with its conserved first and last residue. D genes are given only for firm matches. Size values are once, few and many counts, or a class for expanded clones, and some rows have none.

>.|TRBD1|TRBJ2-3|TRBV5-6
CASSTEQGVPTDTQYF
TGTGCCAGCAGCACCGAACAGGGGGTCCCCACAGATACGCAGTATTTT
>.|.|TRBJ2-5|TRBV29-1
CSVTGSVGETQYF
TGCAGCGTGACCGGCTCTGTGGGGGAGACCCAGTACTTC
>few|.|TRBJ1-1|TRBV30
CAWSVQDNTEAFF
TGTGCCTGGAGTGTACAGGATAACACTGAAGCTTTCTTT
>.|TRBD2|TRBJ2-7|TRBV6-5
CASSSGLADRSYEQYF
TGTGCCAGCAGTTCGGGACTAGCGGACCGATCCTACGAGCAGTACTTC
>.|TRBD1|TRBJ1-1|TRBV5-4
CATSQGASVLTEAFF
TGTGCCACCAGTCAGGGGGCTTCGGTACTCACTGAAGCTTTCTTT
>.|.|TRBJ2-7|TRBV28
CASSLGVSLSYEQYF
TGTGCCAGCAGTCTCGGGGTAAGCCTGTCCTACGAGCAGTACTTC
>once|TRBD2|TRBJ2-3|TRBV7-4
CASLLAGDCSDTQYF
TGTGCCAGCTTGCTAGCGGGAGATTGTTCAGATACGCAGTATTTT
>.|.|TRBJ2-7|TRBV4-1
CASSQVPGSSYEQYF
TGCGCCAGCAGCCAAGTTCCAGGGTCCTCCTACGAGCAGTACTTC
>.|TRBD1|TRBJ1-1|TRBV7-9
CANGQVNTEAFF
TGTGCCAATGGACAGGTTAACACTGAAGCTTTCTTT
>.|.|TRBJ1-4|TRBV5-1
CASSLPGSDEKLFF
TGCGCCAGCAGCCTACCAGGGAGTGATGAAAAACTGTTTTTT
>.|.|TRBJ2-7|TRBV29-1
CSGGGGAGEQYF
TGCAGCGGCGGAGGCGGGGCAGGCGAGCAGTACTTC
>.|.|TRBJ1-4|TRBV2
CASSGTAVGKLFF
TGTGCCAGCAGTGGGACTGCTGTTGGAAAACTGTTTTTT
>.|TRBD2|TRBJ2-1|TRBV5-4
CASSDYSGRAYNEQFF
TGTGCCAGCAGCGATTATAGCGGGAGGGCCTACAATGAGCAGTTCTTC
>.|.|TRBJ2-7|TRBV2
CASSEATTSFGYEQYF
TGTGCCAGCAGTGAAGCGACGACCTCCTTCGGGTACGAGCAGTACTTC
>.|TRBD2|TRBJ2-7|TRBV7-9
CASSSSSGRQYF
TGTGCCAGCAGCTCATCTAGCGGGAGGCAGTACTTC
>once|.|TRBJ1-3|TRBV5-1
CASSNTPGGSSGNTIYF
TGCGCCAGCAGCAACACCCCCGGGGGGAGCTCTGGAAACACCATATATTTT